This TCR beta chain was obtained from a study of CD8 T cells in Susac syndrome. Random hexamers were used to reverse transcribe roughly 0.45 to 1 ug of RNA. Each CDR3 protein is one row after TCRdb ran MiXCR on the immunoSEQ multiplex PCR reads. The repertoire holds roughly 150,000 distinct CDR3 sequences, with approximately 94% as singletons. This CDR3 comprises 13 residues. Germline CDR1 reads SGDLS; CDR2 reads YYNGEE. V was pared by 2 bases and J by 6 bases, with 11 bases between. Material for sequencing was CD8+ T cells from PBMCs. The sequence derives from a human donor with multiple sclerosis. The chain carries TRBV9 and TRBJ1-1; no definite D call. CDR3 amino acids: CASSVAVFSEAFF. The CDR3 coding sequence is TGTGCCAGCAGCGTCGCAGTATTCTCTGAAGCTTTCTTT.